This T cell receptor (beta chain) was retrieved from a study of siplizumab effects on memory and regulatory T cells. Study conclusions and caveats: The study found naive T cells seemingly more diverse than memory cells and seemingly major alloresponse contributors. Significantly reduced by siplizumab was the cumulative frequency of alloreactive sequences, namely those traceable to unstimulated CD4+ memory cells.

The CDR3 runs to 16 residues. Germline V gene data show CDR1 as SGHTA and CDR2 as FQGNSA. Trimming cost V 5 bases and J 1 base, with 15 bases left between them. TCRdb's copy holds only in-frame clones and misses some; the assay was immunoSEQ multiplex PCR. The sample yields about 120,000 clones, around 93% seen once. For this clone: Its antigen remains unidentified.

The chain couples TRBV7-2 to TRBJ1-5; D remains ambiguous. Sequences were obtained from non-Treg CD4+ T cells sorted from blood. This TCR was sampled from a human donor in good health. In nucleotides, the CDR3 is TGTGCCAGCAGCCTTAGCGGGGTCAGGAGCAATCAGCCCCAGCATTTT. Protein: CASSLSGVRSNQPQHF.